A selection of T cell receptor beta chains follows, all from one sample in a study of glioma-infiltrating T cells after dendritic cell vaccination. Measured with immunoSEQ multiplex PCR; TCRdb has only the in-frame clones, and not every one. Among over 80,000 clones listed, approximately 78% were seen once. The input for sequencing was blood, taken after dendritic cell vaccination. The receptor source for this set is a human donor with glioblastoma. CDR3s include the opening cysteine and the closing phenylalanine or tryptophan. A D gene is named only where the DNA matches it firmly. Clone size is shown for a subset of rows, as once, few, many or a class of expanded clone.

v_call	clone_size	d_call	j_call	cdr3_nt	cdr3_aa
TRBV2	once	TRBD1	TRBJ1-5	TGTGCCAGCAGTGGGGGGACAGGGGCAAATCAGCCCCAGCATTTT	CASSGGTGANQPQHF
TRBV6-4	once	.	TRBJ2-3	TGTGCCAGCAGTGTAAGCGGCACAGATACGCAGTATTTT	CASSVSGTDTQYF
TRBV5-4	.	TRBD1	TRBJ1-2	TGTGCCAGCAGCTTGGTACAGGGGGGACATGGCTACACCTTC	CASSLVQGGHGYTF
TRBV7-9	.	.	TRBJ2-1	TGTGCCAGCAGCTTAGTAAGGGGCGAGCAGTTCTTC	CASSLVRGEQFF
TRBV4-2	.	.	TRBJ1-3	TGTGCCAGCAGCCAAGATCGGGGATCGAGCTCTGGAAACACCATATATTTT	CASSQDRGSSSGNTIYF
TRBV18	.	TRBD1	TRBJ2-4	TGTGCCAGCTCACCGGGGACAGGGCAAAACATTCAGTACTTC	CASSPGTGQNIQYF
TRBV27	.	TRBD1	TRBJ2-7	TGTGCCAGCAGTTATCAGACAGGGTTTACATCCTACGAGCAGTACTTC	CASSYQTGFTSYEQYF
TRBV4-2	.	TRBD2	TRBJ2-7	TGTGCCAGCAGCCAAGTAGCGGGGGGGCGATCCTACGAGCAGTACTTC	CASSQVAGGRSYEQYF
TRBV7-3	.	TRBD2	TRBJ2-3	TGTGCCAGCAGCTTAGCGGGACTAAGGGATACGCAGTATTTT	CASSLAGLRDTQYF
TRBV9	.	.	TRBJ2-2	TGTGCCAGCAGCGTTTACACAGGGCCCGGGGAGCTGTTTTTT	CASSVYTGPGELFF
TRBV2	.	.	TRBJ2-7	TGTGCCAGCCAAACTGACTTAACCGAGCAGTACTTC	CASQTDLTEQYF
TRBV29-1	once	.	TRBJ2-2	TGCAGCGTTGTATTGACCGGGGAGCTGTTTTTT	CSVVLTGELFF
TRBV6-5	.	.	TRBJ2-3	TGTGCCAGCAAGTTGCAGCGGAGCACAGATACGCAGTATTTT	CASKLQRSTDTQYF
TRBV6-6	.	TRBD2	TRBJ2-7	TGTGCCAGCAGGAGTGGCGGGGGGGCCGGGTACGAGCAGTACTTC	CASRSGGGAGYEQYF
TRBV7-9	.	TRBD1	TRBJ2-7	TGTGCCAGCAGCTTGAGGGCCGGGACAGGTGGGTACGAGCAGTACTTC	CASSLRAGTGGYEQYF
TRBV29-1	.	TRBD2	TRBJ2-1	TGCAGCGTTGAAGACCCCAGGACTAGCTCCTACAATGGGCAGTTCTTC	CSVEDPRTSSYNGQFF
TRBV20-1	few	.	TRBJ2-5	TGCAGTGCTATCCCTCAAGAGACCCAGTACTTC	CSAIPQETQYF
TRBV28	.	.	TRBJ2-6	TGTGCCAGCGGCGGGACCAACGAGGCCAACGTCCTGACTTTC	CASGGTNEANVLTF
TRBV2	.	.	TRBJ1-4	TGTGCCAGCACCCCCGACCTTACGAGGAAACTGTTTTTT	CASTPDLTRKLFF
TRBV9	.	TRBD2	TRBJ2-3	TGTGCCAGCAGCGCGGGAACTAGCGGGGGGGTTACAGATACGCAGTATTTT	CASSAGTSGGVTDTQYF
TRBV21-1	.	.	TRBJ2-7	TGTGCCAGCAGCAAAACCACGGGACAGTCGCGCGAGCAGTACTTC	CASSKTTGQSREQYF
TRBV5-5	few	TRBD1	TRBJ1-1	TGTGCCAGCAGCGGCGGGACAGGGGTGGTGACCACTGAAGCTTTCTTT	CASSGGTGVVTTEAFF
TRBV9	few	TRBD1	TRBJ1-2	TGTGCCAGCACCGCACCGGGACAGGTATTGGGCGGCTACACCTTC	CASTAPGQVLGGYTF
TRBV19	.	TRBD2	TRBJ2-2	TGTGCCAGTAGTAGCGGGAGCCGATCCGTCGGGGAGCTGTTTTTT	CASSSGSRSVGELFF
TRBV19	.	.	TRBJ2-7	TGTGCCAGTAATGACGGCGGCTCTGGCTACGAGCAGTACTTC	CASNDGGSGYEQYF
TRBV10-3	.	.	TRBJ1-4	TGTGCCATCAGCAGGGGATCTGAAAAACTGTTTTTT	CAISRGSEKLFF
TRBV30	.	TRBD1	TRBJ2-1	TGTGCCAACACTGGGGGGACAGGGGGCAGGGGTGTTGGGTTCTTC	CANTGGTGGRGVGFF
TRBV5-1	.	.	TRBJ1-2	TGCGCCAGCAGACAGGGAGCTAACTATGGCTACACCTTC	CASRQGANYGYTF
TRBV5-6	.	.	TRBJ1-1	TGTGCCAGCAGCTTGGTGGTGGGACAGAACACTGAAGCTTTCTTT	CASSLVVGQNTEAFF
TRBV5-1	.	TRBD1	TRBJ1-4	TGCGCCAGCAGCTTGGGGACAGGGACTGAGAATGAAAAACTGTTTTTT	CASSLGTGTENEKLFF
TRBV10-2	once	.	TRBJ2-1	TGCGCCGGCCCCCTGGCGGATCCGTTCTTC	CAGPLADPFF
TRBV11-3	.	.	TRBJ2-7	TGTGCCAGGCCTAGACGGGAGCAGTACTTC	CARPRREQYF
TRBV5-1	.	.	TRBJ1-5	TGCGCCAGCAGCCCTACAGGGCCCAATCAGCCCCAGCATTTT	CASSPTGPNQPQHF
TRBV7-2	.	TRBD2	TRBJ2-5	TGTGCCAGCAGCTTAGGGGTGCGGGAGATCCAAGAGACCCAGTACTTC	CASSLGVREIQETQYF
TRBV5-1	.	TRBD1	TRBJ2-7	TGCGCCAGCAGCTCCGGGACAGGGACCGAGCAGTACTTC	CASSSGTGTEQYF
TRBV7-6	.	TRBD2	TRBJ2-2	TGTGCCAGCAGCCGGACTAGCGGCGGAGACACCGGGGAGCTGTTTTTT	CASSRTSGGDTGELFF
TRBV7-9	.	TRBD1	TRBJ2-1	TGTGCCAGCAGCCCAACGACAGGGTCAAATGAGCAGTTCTTC	CASSPTTGSNEQFF
TRBV7-2	.	.	TRBJ2-3	TGTGCCAGCAGAATTAATAGCGCAGATACGCAGTATTTT	CASRINSADTQYF
TRBV13	.	TRBD1	TRBJ1-2	TGTGCCAGCAGCTCCTCAGCAGGGGGATATGGCTACACCTTC	CASSSSAGGYGYTF
TRBV6-1	.	.	TRBJ2-6	TGTGCCAGCAGTCAGGGCTCTGAGGCCAACGTCCTGACTTTC	CASSQGSEANVLTF
TRBV6-1	.	.	TRBJ2-5	TGTGCCAGCAGGCTGGGGTCAGCGGGAGAGACCCAGTACTTC	CASRLGSAGETQYF
TRBV9	.	.	TRBJ1-1	TGTGCCAGCAGCCCGAATTGGGGGCGCGACACTGAAGCTTTCTTT	CASSPNWGRDTEAFF
TRBV5-1	.	TRBD2	TRBJ2-4	TGCGCCAGCAGCTTGGGTCTAGCGGGGAGTCAGTACTTC	CASSLGLAGSQYF
TRBV5-1	.	.	TRBJ2-5	TGCGCCAGCAGCTTGTTTGGGGCCAAGCTGACAGAGACCCAGTACTTC	CASSLFGAKLTETQYF
TRBV5-1	.	.	TRBJ1-1	TGCGCCAGCTCAGGGAAGGTAGAGAACACTGAAGCTTTCTTT	CASSGKVENTEAFF
TRBV7-9	.	TRBD2	TRBJ2-1	TGTGCCAGCAGCTCTAGCGGCAATGAGCAGTTCTTC	CASSSSGNEQFF